The T cell receptor (beta chain) under discussion was sequenced for a study of memory CD4+ T cells and cytomegalovirus serostatus. Study at large: This sample comes from healthy Belgian adults, about 10 CMV seropositive, roughly 22 seronegative. Whole-study findings and limits: The CMV-associated TCR signature appears largely within the CD4+ memory repertoire.

Source study methods: Out-of-frame sequences were removed, leaving around 2.2 million distinct TCRbeta sequences. Some clones are missing from TCRdb's copy, which holds only in-frame ones; the method was immunoSEQ multiplex PCR. Clone size and V and J calls were adopted from that table, with D and trimming inferred from the DNA. The table records approximately 56,000 clones, roughly 82% of them present only once. The sort gate was single viable CD3+CD4+CD8-CD45RO+ cells for memory CD4+ T cells. After thawing, CD4+ T cells were positively selected. On this clone: Its target is unknown.

Losses at the gene ends were 8 bases for V and 3 bases for J; bases not matched to a gene: 5. CDR1 is MDHEN and CDR2 is SYDVKM in the germline V gene. The CDR3 contains 14 residues. The sample was memory CD4+ T cells from blood. The V call is TRBV28, the J call TRBJ2-1, with TRBD1 identical over 9 bases. This clonotype was obtained from an adult in good health and CMV-seronegative. The CDR3 DNA is TGTGCCAGCCTCGACAGGGGGTACTACAATGAGCAGTTCTTC. Translation gives CASLDRGYYNEQFF.